This T cell receptor (beta chain) was identified in a study of graft-versus-host responses after intestinal transplantation. Study background: Among the recipients, transplants were multivisceral, liver-intestinal, or isolated intestinal. For around three years after anti-thymocyte globulin induction, all recipients took tacrolimus and steroids.

General observations from the study: GvH clones surfaced in recipient marrow, some emerging earlier in ileum or blood.

The sample holds a few counts of this clone. The antigen remains undetermined. V lost 8 bases and J 3 bases, leaving 13 bases between the germline ends. The CDR3 spans 14 residues. CDR1 and CDR2 (germline): LNHNV, YYDKDF (reference sequence). Lymphocytes (intraepithelial and lamina propria) were released by processing the graft tissue. The protocol was immunoSEQ multiplex PCR, while the TCRdb copy is restricted to in-frame clones and leaves out a portion. This table has 4,500 to 5,000 clones, 80% to 85% appearing once. The V gene is TRBV15, the J gene TRBJ1-4, with D tentatively TRBD1 (6 bases). Source: ileum tissue, taken about 130 days after intestinal transplantation. The receptor was derived from a human patient who received an intestinal transplant, so some T cells may come from the graft donor. The DNA of the CDR3 is TGTGCCACCGGGGGCTCGGGGGCTAATGAAAAACTGTTTTTT. Translating gives CATGGSGANEKLFF.